This T cell receptor (beta chain) was profiled in a study of control samples from healthy donors and cancer patients. There are 16 residues in the CDR3. V was trimmed by 1 base and J by 2 bases, leaving 15 bases between them. Germline loops: CDR1 MNHNS, CDR2 SASEGT. TCRdb's copy holds only in-frame clones and misses some; the assay was immunoSEQ multiplex PCR. The table lists thousands of clones, nearly 80% of them singletons. This chain uses TRBV6-1 with TRBJ2-7, with TRBD1 as a possible D gene (5 bases). The specimen was formalin-fixed, paraffin-embedded tissue. The clonotype originates from a male donor with melanoma. CDR3 loop: CASSEEVVRAAYEQYF. CDR3 coding DNA: TGTGCCAGCAGTGAAGAGGTGGTCAGGGCGGCCTACGAGCAGTACTTC.